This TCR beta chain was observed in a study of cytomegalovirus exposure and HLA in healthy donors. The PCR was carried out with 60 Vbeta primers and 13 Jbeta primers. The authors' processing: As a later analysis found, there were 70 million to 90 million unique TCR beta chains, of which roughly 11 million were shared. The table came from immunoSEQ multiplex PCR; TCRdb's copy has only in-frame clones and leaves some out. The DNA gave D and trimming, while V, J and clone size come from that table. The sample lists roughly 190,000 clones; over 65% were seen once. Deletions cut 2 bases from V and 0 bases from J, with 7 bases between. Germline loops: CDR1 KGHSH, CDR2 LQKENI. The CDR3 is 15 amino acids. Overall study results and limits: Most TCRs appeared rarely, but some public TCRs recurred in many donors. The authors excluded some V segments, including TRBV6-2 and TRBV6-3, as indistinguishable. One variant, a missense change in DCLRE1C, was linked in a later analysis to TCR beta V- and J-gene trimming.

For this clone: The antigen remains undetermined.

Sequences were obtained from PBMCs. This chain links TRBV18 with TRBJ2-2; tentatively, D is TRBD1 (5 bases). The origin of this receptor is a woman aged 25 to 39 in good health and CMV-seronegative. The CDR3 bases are TGTGCCAGCTCACCATTACAGGCGAACACCGGGGAGCTGTTTTTT. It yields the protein CASSPLQANTGELFF.